This passage covers 16 T cell receptor beta chains from one sample sequenced in a study of response to subunit inactivated influenza vaccine. One entry per CDR3 protein results from TCRdb running MiXCR on the RT-PCR reads. The profile shows about 530,000 distinct CDR3 sequences, 12% of them singletons. This specimen was PBMCs from blood, taken on the day of vaccination. These receptors originate from a man in his fifties or sixties who received an inactivated influenza vaccine.

This clonotype was observed a handful of times. The chain joins TRBV9 to TRBJ2-1; a possible D gene is TRBD1 (5 bases). Deletions cut 0 bases from V and 6 bases from J, with 13 bases between. Germline V lookup: CDR1 SGDLS, CDR2 YYNGEE. CDR3 length: 15 residues. Here the CDR3 reads CASSVVQAGLNEQFF. The CDR3 DNA sequence: TGTGCCAGCAGCGTAGTACAGGCAGGGCTCAATGAGCAGTTCTTC. The whole variable domain, remainder taken from reference TRBV9 and TRBJ2-1, is DSGVTQTPKHLITATGQRVTLRCSPRSGDLSVYWYQQSLDQGLQFLIQYYNGEERAKGNILERFSAQQFPDLHSELNLSSLELGDSALYFCASSVVQAGLNEQFFGPGTRLTVL.

The rearrangement joins TRBV18 to TRBJ2-5, with a tentative D call TRBD1 (7 bases). Germline CDR1 is KGHSH and CDR2 is LQKENI. V was cut by 0 bases and J by 1 base, with 12 bases left in between. This CDR3 has 16 amino acids. The CDR3 here is CASSPPGQGGQETQYF. DNA of the CDR3: TGTGCCAGCTCACCACCGGGGCAGGGGGGCCAAGAGACCCAGTACTTC. Combining the CDR3 with reference TRBV18 and TRBJ2-5 gives the whole variable domain NAGVMQNPRHLVRRRGQEARLRCSPMKGHSHVYWYRQLPEEGLKFMVYLQKENIIDESGMPKERFSAEFPKEGPSILRIQQVVRGDSAAYFCASSPPGQGGQETQYFGPGTRLLVL.

This clonotype was seen many times. V is TRBV7-9 and J is TRBJ1-3; 7 nucleotides match TRBD1. CDR3 size: 14 residues. V shed 4 bases and J 4 bases; nucleotides not matched to a gene: 4. CDR1 and CDR2 (germline): SEHNR, FQNEAQ (reference sequence). CDR3 in amino acids: CASSSTGRGNTIYF. The CDR3, as DNA: TGTGCCAGCAGCTCGACAGGGAGAGGAAACACCATATATTTT.

There are a few counts of this clonotype. The chain uses TRBV9 and TRBJ2-5; TRBD1 aligns across 8 bases. The junction had 9 bases not matched to a gene; V was cut back by 4 bases and J by 4 bases. Germline V gene lookup returns CDR1 SGDLS and CDR2 YYNGEE. The CDR3 consists of 15 residues. CDR3: CASSLRTGPLETQYF. The CDR3 bases are TGTGCCAGCAGCCTTCGGACAGGGCCCTTAGAGACCCAGTACTTC.

This clonotype has a count of ten or more. The V call is TRBV4-3, the J call TRBJ2-2; D remains ambiguous. Deletions cut 3 bases from V and 6 bases from J, with 11 bases between. CDR1 is LGHNA and CDR2 is YSLEER in the germline V gene. The CDR3 covers 14 residues. The CDR3, as DNA: TGCGCCAGCAGCCATATACCGCGAGCCGGGGAGCTGTTTTTT. Protein: CASSHIPRAGELFF.

This clonotype was counted between two and nine times. The V call is TRBV20-1, the J call TRBJ2-7; 7 nucleotides align to TRBD2. V shed 5 bases and J 3 bases; nucleotides not matched to a gene: 7. Germline CDR1 is DFQATT and CDR2 is SNEGSKA (reference sequence). The CDR3 consists of 13 residues. This CDR3 reads CSAEGGSVYEQYF. The DNA of the CDR3 is TGCAGTGCTGAAGGCGGGAGCGTCTACGAGCAGTACTTC.

This clonotype was counted between two and nine times. This chain joins TRBV12-3 or TRBV12-4 and TRBJ2-1; no reliable D call. Trimming removed 8 bases at V and 8 bases at J, with 16 bases between. This CDR3 has 13 amino acids. The CDR3 nucleotides are TGTGCCAGCCGAAATGCCTCTTACGATGAGCAGTTCTTC. Protein: CASRNASYDEQFF.

The V call is TRBV5-1, the J call TRBJ2-1; D tentatively reads TRBD1 or TRBD2 (5 bases each). V gave up 2 bases and J gave up 4 bases, with 13 bases separating them. Germline V gene data show CDR1 as SGHRS and CDR2 as YFSETQ. The CDR3 extends over 15 amino acids. The CDR3 loop is CASSFEGIEYNEQFF. For the CDR3, the DNA is TGCGCCAGCAGCTTCGAGGGGATCGAATACAATGAGCAGTTCTTC. Using reference TRBV5-1 and TRBJ2-1 for the parts outside the CDR3, the full variable domain is KAGVTQTPRYLIKTRGQQVTLSCSPISGHRSVSWYQQTPGQGLQFLFEYFSETQRNKGNFPGRFSGRQFSNSRSEMNVSTLELGDSALYLCASSFEGIEYNEQFFGPGTRLTVL.

This clonotype was seen only a few times. This rearrangement joins TRBV6-5 to TRBJ2-2; 8 bases are a match to TRBD2. This CDR3 has 14 residues. V lost 2 bases and J lost 6; bases outside the gene matches: 2. Germline V gives CDR1 MNHEY, CDR2 SVGAGI. The CDR3 nucleotides read TGTGCCAGCAGTTACGGGACTAGGGCCGGGGAGCTGTTTTTT. Amino acids: CASSYGTRAGELFF.

The chain recombines TRBV7-2 with TRBJ2-2; the match to TRBD2 covers 11 bases. Germline assignment: CDR1 SGHTA and CDR2 FQGNSA. The CDR3 length is 15 residues. V lost 1 base to trimming and J lost 6 bases; unmatched junction nucleotides: 1. DNA of the CDR3: TGTGCCAGCAGCTTAGAACTAGCGGGAGCCGGGGAGCTGTTTTTT. It yields the protein CASSLELAGAGELFF.

This clonotype was detected many times. The chain employs TRBV7-6 and TRBJ2-2; D remains unclear. The V end lost 2 bases, the J end lost 0 bases, and 10 bases lay between the germline ends. Germline-derived CDR1 and CDR2 are SGHVS and FNYEAQ. This CDR3 spans 16 amino acids. This chain's CDR3 is CASSLMAHANTGELFF. CDR3 DNA: TGTGCCAGCAGCTTAATGGCACACGCGAACACCGGGGAGCTGTTTTTT. Based on the CDR3 plus reference TRBV7-6 and TRBJ2-2, the full variable domain is GAGVSQSPRYKVTKRGQDVALRCDPISGHVSLYWYRQALGQGPEFLTYFNYEAQQDKSGLPNDRFSAERPEGSISTLTIQRTEQRDSAMYRCASSLMAHANTGELFFGEGSRLTVL.

The chain employs TRBV3-1 and TRBJ2-1, with D perhaps matching TRBD2 (6 bases). This CDR3 contains 14 residues. With 1 base removed from V and 7 bases from J, the gap between germline ends came to 11 bases. Germline-derived CDR1 and CDR2 are LGHDT and YNNKEL (reference sequence). Written as DNA, the CDR3 is TGTGCCAGCAGCCAAGCAACCGGGACTAATGAGCAGTTCTTC. Translated, it gives CASSQATGTNEQFF.

Comments on this clonotype: At one end the junction does not follow the germline gene, possibly because of a read error. The V call is TRBV9, the J call TRBJ2-7; either TRBD1 or TRBD2 may fit D (5 bases each). The CDR3 spans 15 residues. In germline, CDR1 is SGDLS, CDR2 YYNGEE. The CDR3 region is CPSSVEAGTTGEQYF. In nucleotides, the CDR3 is TGTCCCAGCAGCGTAGAGGCCGGGACCACCGGCGAGCAGTACTTC. The whole variable domain, filled in from reference TRBV9 and TRBJ2-7, reads DSGVTQTPKHLITATGQRVTLRCSPRSGDLSVYWYQQSLDQGLQFLIQYYNGEERAKGNILERFSAQQFPDLHSELNLSSLELGDSALYFCPSSVEAGTTGEQYFGPGTRLTVT.

This clonotype has more than one count but fewer than ten. CDR3 sequence reads: CASSSGFGEQFF. DNA of the CDR3: TGTGCCAGTAGTAGTGGGTTTGGTGAGCAGTTCTTC. The J gene is TRBJ2-1, the V gene TRBV19; D gene uncertain. This CDR3 comprises 12 residues. The V end was cut by 4 bases, the J end by 9 bases, with 10 bases between. CDR1 is LNHDA, CDR2 SQIVND, per germline (reference sequence). Supplemented by reference TRBV19 and TRBJ2-1, the full variable domain reads DGGITQSPKYLFRKEGQNVTLSCEQNLNHDAMYWYRQDPGQGLRLIYYSQIVNDFQKGDIAEGYSVSREKKESFPLTVTSAQKNPTAFYLCASSSGFGEQFFGPGTRLTVL.

This clonotype has just a few counts. The chain links TRBV25-1 to TRBJ1-4, with D possibly TRBD1 on 6 matching bases. V shed 6 bases and J shed 7 bases, with 15 bases lying between them. This CDR3 comprises 14 residues. The V gene's germline CDR1 is MGHDK and CDR2 SYGVNS. The CDR3 loop reads CASRNTGIREKLFF. The CDR3 nucleotides read TGTGCCAGCAGAAACACAGGGATCCGTGAAAAACTGTTTTTT.

The chain is built from TRBV12-3 or TRBV12-4 and TRBJ2-1; 9 bases are a match to TRBD2. With V trimmed by 6 bases and J by 2 bases, 8 bases remained unmatched. The CDR3 spans 16 residues. In DNA form, the CDR3 reads TGTGCCAGCAGCTTAATGGCGGGGGGGCCCTACAATGAGCAGTTCTTC. Residues: CASSLMAGGPYNEQFF.